These T cell receptor beta chains were read from a single sample in a study of T cells after yellow fever vaccination. TCRdb redid the calling of the 5' RACE reads with MiXCR, one entry per CDR3 protein. The profile shows about 330,000 distinct CDR3 sequences, 6.8% of them singletons. The sample was PBMCs, taken 45 days after the first yellow fever vaccination. Every receptor here comes from a man between 18 and 35 years old who received the YFV17D yellow fever vaccine. CDR3s include the opening cysteine and the closing phenylalanine or tryptophan. A D gene is named only where the DNA matches it firmly. A clone size is listed for some rows: how often the clone was seen (once, few, many), or a class if it is expanded.

v_call: TRBV29-1; clone_size: many; cdr3_length: 14; d_call: TRBD1; j_call: TRBJ2-3; cdr3_nt: TGCAGCGTAGCCGAGACAGGGCTACAAGATACGCAGTATTTT; cdr3_aa: CSVAETGLQDTQYF
v_call: TRBV29-1; clone_size: many; cdr3_length: 14; d_call: .; j_call: TRBJ2-3; cdr3_nt: TGCAGCGTTGACCCGACGGCTAGCACAGATACGCAGTATTTT; cdr3_aa: CSVDPTASTDTQYF
v_call: TRBV7-2; clone_size: many; cdr3_length: 13; d_call: .; j_call: TRBJ1-1; cdr3_nt: TGTGCCAGCAGCGACGGGGGCGTCCTTGAAGCTTTCTTT; cdr3_aa: CASSDGGVLEAFF
v_call: TRBV4-3; clone_size: many; cdr3_length: 14; d_call: .; j_call: TRBJ1-5; cdr3_nt: TGCGCCAGCAGCCAAGATCTTAGCAATCAGCCCCAGCATTTT; cdr3_aa: CASSQDLSNQPQHF
v_call: TRBV5-1; clone_size: many; cdr3_length: 15; d_call: .; j_call: TRBJ2-3; cdr3_nt: TGCGCCAGCAGCGTCGGGACGGCCCGAAGAGATACGCAGTATTTT; cdr3_aa: CASSVGTARRDTQYF
v_call: TRBV5-6; clone_size: few; cdr3_length: 14; d_call: .; j_call: TRBJ2-2; cdr3_nt: TGTGCCAGCAGCTTCCCTAGATCATCCGGGGAGCTGTTTTTT; cdr3_aa: CASSFPRSSGELFF
v_call: TRBV29-1; clone_size: few; cdr3_length: 13; d_call: .; j_call: TRBJ2-5; cdr3_nt: TGCAGCGTTGAAGACCCCGTCCGGCCTTCTCAGTACTTC; cdr3_aa: CSVEDPVRPSQYF
v_call: TRBV24-1; clone_size: few; cdr3_length: 13; d_call: .; j_call: TRBJ1-6; cdr3_nt: TGTGCCACCAGTGATGCTGGGCGGGCACCCCTCCACTTT; cdr3_aa: CATSDAGRAPLHF
v_call: TRBV20-1; clone_size: many; cdr3_length: 12; d_call: .; j_call: TRBJ1-1; cdr3_nt: TGCAGTGCTGGCCGCGGGGACACTGAAGCTTTCTTT; cdr3_aa: CSAGRGDTEAFF
v_call: TRBV7-2; clone_size: many; cdr3_length: 13; d_call: TRBD1; j_call: TRBJ1-4; cdr3_nt: TGTGCCAGCAGCTCAAGGGGACAGCAAAAACTGTTTTTT; cdr3_aa: CASSSRGQQKLFF
v_call: TRBV4-1; clone_size: .; cdr3_length: 14; d_call: .; j_call: TRBJ1-6; cdr3_nt: TGCGCCACCCGGAGAGAGACATTAAGTTCACCCCTCCACTTT; cdr3_aa: CATRRETLSSPLHF
v_call: TRBV13; clone_size: .; cdr3_length: 15; d_call: .; j_call: TRBJ1-1; cdr3_nt: TGTGCCAGCAGCTTAGGTAGAGGAGTGAACACTGAAGCTTTCTTT; cdr3_aa: CASSLGRGVNTEAFF
v_call: TRBV25-1; clone_size: few; cdr3_length: 14; d_call: .; j_call: TRBJ2-3; cdr3_nt: TGTGCCAGCAGTGTGTTATTCGGCACAGATACGCAGTATTTT; cdr3_aa: CASSVLFGTDTQYF
v_call: TRBV4-1; clone_size: .; cdr3_length: 15; d_call: .; j_call: TRBJ2-1; cdr3_nt: TGCGCCAGCAGCCAGGGGGTAGGGCTTTACAATGAGCAGTTCTTC; cdr3_aa: CASSQGVGLYNEQFF
v_call: TRBV7-9; clone_size: many; cdr3_length: 15; d_call: .; j_call: TRBJ2-6; cdr3_nt: TGTGCCAGCAGTCCGCCTGGCTCTGGGGCCAACGTCCTGACTTTC; cdr3_aa: CASSPPGSGANVLTF
v_call: TRBV29-1; clone_size: few; cdr3_length: 15; d_call: TRBD2; j_call: TRBJ2-2; cdr3_nt: TGCAGCGCCCGGACTAGCGGGGGTCTTGGCGGGGAGCTGTTTTTT; cdr3_aa: CSARTSGGLGGELFF
v_call: TRBV10-3; clone_size: few; cdr3_length: 15; d_call: .; j_call: TRBJ1-4; cdr3_nt: TGTGCCATCAGTGAGTCGAGACAAACTAATGAAAAACTGTTTTTT; cdr3_aa: CAISESRQTNEKLFF
v_call: TRBV4-2; clone_size: few; cdr3_length: 14; d_call: TRBD1; j_call: TRBJ1-6; cdr3_nt: TGTGCCAGCAGCCCGACAGGGATATATTCACCCCTCCACTTT; cdr3_aa: CASSPTGIYSPLHF
v_call: TRBV29-1; clone_size: .; cdr3_length: 11; d_call: .; j_call: TRBJ2-7; cdr3_nt: TGCAGCGTTGAAGTCGTCTACGAGCAGTACTTC; cdr3_aa: CSVEVVYEQYF
v_call: TRBV6-5; clone_size: .; cdr3_length: 15; d_call: TRBD1; j_call: TRBJ1-6; cdr3_nt: TGTGCCAGCAGCCGACAGGGGCCCTATAATTCACCCCTCCACTTT; cdr3_aa: CASSRQGPYNSPLHF
v_call: TRBV3-1; clone_size: .; cdr3_length: 17; d_call: .; j_call: TRBJ2-2; cdr3_nt: TGTGCCACCACCCAAGTATTGGTCGGGCCAAACACCGGGGAGCTGTTTTTT; cdr3_aa: CATTQVLVGPNTGELFF
v_call: TRBV28; clone_size: few; cdr3_length: 16; d_call: TRBD1; j_call: TRBJ1-5; cdr3_nt: TGTGCCAGCAGTTTAACCGGGACAGGGGGCACTCAGCCCCAGCATTTT; cdr3_aa: CASSLTGTGGTQPQHF
v_call: TRBV29-1; clone_size: many; cdr3_length: 14; d_call: TRBD1; j_call: TRBJ2-2; cdr3_nt: TGCAGCGTTGCCGGGACAGGGTACACCGGGGAGCTGTTTTTT; cdr3_aa: CSVAGTGYTGELFF
v_call: TRBV11-2; clone_size: many; cdr3_length: 16; d_call: .; j_call: TRBJ2-5; cdr3_nt: TGTGCCAGCAGCACCCGCCTGTTGGGTTCCCAAGAGACCCAGTACTTC; cdr3_aa: CASSTRLLGSQETQYF
v_call: TRBV7-2; clone_size: many; cdr3_length: 14; d_call: TRBD2; j_call: TRBJ2-5; cdr3_nt: TGTGCCAGCAGCCCTAGCGGGGGAACACAGACCCAGTACTTC; cdr3_aa: CASSPSGGTQTQYF
v_call: TRBV5-5; clone_size: many; cdr3_length: 15; d_call: .; j_call: TRBJ1-2; cdr3_nt: TGTGCCAGCAGCTTGGCCGTTTATGCTAGGGATGGCTACACCTTC; cdr3_aa: CASSLAVYARDGYTF
v_call: TRBV6-2/TRBV6-3; clone_size: .; cdr3_length: 20; d_call: TRBD2; j_call: TRBJ2-3; cdr3_nt: TGTGCCAGCAGTTACTCGGGTCCCGGGACTAGCGGGGGGAAAACAGATACGCAGTATTTT; cdr3_aa: CASSYSGPGTSGGKTDTQYF
v_call: TRBV5-1; clone_size: many; cdr3_length: 14; d_call: .; j_call: TRBJ2-3; cdr3_nt: TGCGCCAGCAGCTTGATACCAGACACAGATACGCAGTATTTT; cdr3_aa: CASSLIPDTDTQYF
v_call: TRBV7-3; clone_size: few; cdr3_length: 13; d_call: .; j_call: TRBJ2-2; cdr3_nt: TGTGCCAGCAGCAGAGATCTTACCGGGGAGCTGTTTTTT; cdr3_aa: CASSRDLTGELFF
v_call: TRBV5-6; clone_size: many; cdr3_length: 12; d_call: .; j_call: TRBJ2-3; cdr3_nt: TGTGCCAGCAGCTTGCAGGTAGATACGCAGTATTTT; cdr3_aa: CASSLQVDTQYF
v_call: TRBV7-2; clone_size: few; cdr3_length: 15; d_call: .; j_call: TRBJ2-2; cdr3_nt: TGTGCCAGCAGCTTCTTTGGGGTAGTCACCGGGGAGCTGTTTTTT; cdr3_aa: CASSFFGVVTGELFF
v_call: TRBV9; clone_size: .; cdr3_length: 13; d_call: .; j_call: TRBJ1-2; cdr3_nt: TGTGCCAGCAGCGTTTCCGGTCCTAGTGGCTACACCTTC; cdr3_aa: CASSVSGPSGYTF
v_call: TRBV5-1; clone_size: few; cdr3_length: 16; d_call: TRBD2; j_call: TRBJ2-7; cdr3_nt: TGCGCCAGCAGCCTAGGGACTAGCGGGGTCTCCTACGAGCAGTACTTC; cdr3_aa: CASSLGTSGVSYEQYF
v_call: TRBV6-1; clone_size: few; cdr3_length: 13; d_call: .; j_call: TRBJ2-7; cdr3_nt: TGTGCCAGCAGTGAATTGAGGCGGGGCGAGCAGTACTTC; cdr3_aa: CASSELRRGEQYF
v_call: TRBV6-1; clone_size: few; cdr3_length: 16; d_call: .; j_call: TRBJ2-2; cdr3_nt: TGTGCCAGCAGGCGGAGACAGTTCGCGAACACCGGGGAGCTGTTTTTT; cdr3_aa: CASRRRQFANTGELFF
v_call: TRBV14; clone_size: few; cdr3_length: 13; d_call: .; j_call: TRBJ1-2; cdr3_nt: TGTGCCAGCAGCCAAGAAATCGGTAGCGGCTACACCTTC; cdr3_aa: CASSQEIGSGYTF
v_call: TRBV5-6; clone_size: .; cdr3_length: 16; d_call: .; j_call: TRBJ1-6; cdr3_nt: TGTGCCAGCGAGGTCCTCTGGGGCTCCTATAATTCACCCCTCCACTTT; cdr3_aa: CASEVLWGSYNSPLHF
v_call: TRBV24-1; clone_size: many; cdr3_length: 15; d_call: .; j_call: TRBJ2-3; cdr3_nt: TGTGCCACCAGTGATCGGGCAGGGGCTTCAGATACGCAGTATTTT; cdr3_aa: CATSDRAGASDTQYF
v_call: TRBV9; clone_size: .; cdr3_length: 14; d_call: .; j_call: TRBJ1-4; cdr3_nt: TGTGCCAGCAGCCCCCGGGGGGGGAATGAAAAACTGTTTTTT; cdr3_aa: CASSPRGGNEKLFF
v_call: TRBV28; clone_size: many; cdr3_length: 14; d_call: TRBD1; j_call: TRBJ1-5; cdr3_nt: TGTGCCAGCAGTCCGGGACAGAGAAATCAGCCCCAGCATTTT; cdr3_aa: CASSPGQRNQPQHF
v_call: TRBV18; clone_size: .; cdr3_length: 17; d_call: .; j_call: TRBJ1-1; cdr3_nt: TGTGCCAGCTCACTGGGGCAGGGGCCGGGAATGAACACTGAAGCTTTCTTT; cdr3_aa: CASSLGQGPGMNTEAFF
v_call: TRBV7-2; clone_size: many; cdr3_length: 13; d_call: .; j_call: TRBJ2-5; cdr3_nt: TGTGCCAGCACCCCGGCCATTAAAGAGACCCAGTACTTC; cdr3_aa: CASTPAIKETQYF
v_call: TRBV12-3/TRBV12-4; clone_size: few; cdr3_length: 11; d_call: .; j_call: TRBJ2-5; cdr3_nt: TGTGCCAGCGGGCAGGGAATAGCCCAGTACTTC; cdr3_aa: CASGQGIAQYF
v_call: TRBV7-9; clone_size: many; cdr3_length: 14; d_call: TRBD1; j_call: TRBJ1-1; cdr3_nt: TGTGCCAGCAGCTTGACAGGGCAGGGCACTGAAGCTTTCTTT; cdr3_aa: CASSLTGQGTEAFF
v_call: TRBV4-3; clone_size: .; cdr3_length: 15; d_call: TRBD1; j_call: TRBJ1-2; cdr3_nt: TGCGCCAGCAGCCAAGCGACAGGGGAGCCGTTTGGCTACACCTTC; cdr3_aa: CASSQATGEPFGYTF
v_call: TRBV9; clone_size: few; cdr3_length: 13; d_call: TRBD1; j_call: TRBJ1-2; cdr3_nt: TGTGCCAGTTGGACAGGGGGCGCGGATGGCTACACCTTC; cdr3_aa: CASWTGGADGYTF
v_call: TRBV7-2; clone_size: many; cdr3_length: 14; d_call: .; j_call: TRBJ1-6; cdr3_nt: TGTGCCAGCAGCTTGAGCTCCTATAATTCACCCCTCCACTTT; cdr3_aa: CASSLSSYNSPLHF
v_call: TRBV7-2; clone_size: .; cdr3_length: 14; d_call: .; j_call: TRBJ2-6; cdr3_nt: TGTGCCAGCAGCGGGGGTATTGGGGCCAACGTCCTGACTTTC; cdr3_aa: CASSGGIGANVLTF
v_call: TRBV4-3; clone_size: many; cdr3_length: 18; d_call: .; j_call: TRBJ2-7; cdr3_nt: TGCGCCAGCAGCCAAGATTATGCAGGTCGCCCCGGGGCCTACGAGCAGTACTTC; cdr3_aa: CASSQDYAGRPGAYEQYF
v_call: TRBV12-3/TRBV12-4; clone_size: many; cdr3_length: 13; d_call: .; j_call: TRBJ2-1; cdr3_nt: TGTGCCAGCAGTTTTGAGGGTTACAATGAGCAGTTCTTC; cdr3_aa: CASSFEGYNEQFF
v_call: TRBV12-3/TRBV12-4; clone_size: few; cdr3_length: 19; d_call: TRBD2; j_call: TRBJ2-3; cdr3_nt: TGTGCCAGCAGTCATTTATCGGGACTAGCGGGGGCGCCGGCAGATACGCAGTATTTT; cdr3_aa: CASSHLSGLAGAPADTQYF
v_call: TRBV27; clone_size: few; cdr3_length: 13; d_call: .; j_call: TRBJ2-3; cdr3_nt: TGTGCCAGCCGGGAATTCGGGACAGATACGCAGTATTTT; cdr3_aa: CASREFGTDTQYF
v_call: TRBV27; clone_size: few; cdr3_length: 13; d_call: .; j_call: TRBJ1-2; cdr3_nt: TGTGCCAGCAGACCTACAGGGACCTATGGCTACACCTTC; cdr3_aa: CASRPTGTYGYTF
v_call: TRBV7-2; clone_size: many; cdr3_length: 16; d_call: .; j_call: TRBJ2-2; cdr3_nt: TGTGCCAGCAGCTTAGTTGTTGGTCTAAACACCGGGGAGCTGTTTTTT; cdr3_aa: CASSLVVGLNTGELFF
v_call: TRBV5-1; clone_size: .; cdr3_length: 14; d_call: TRBD1; j_call: TRBJ1-5; cdr3_nt: TGCGCCAGCAGCCGGACAGGGGGCTATCAGCCCCAGCATTTT; cdr3_aa: CASSRTGGYQPQHF
v_call: TRBV18; clone_size: few; cdr3_length: 13; d_call: .; j_call: TRBJ1-2; cdr3_nt: TGTGCCAGCTCACCGCGCCAGGCCTATGGCTACACCTTC; cdr3_aa: CASSPRQAYGYTF
v_call: TRBV5-5; clone_size: many; cdr3_length: 15; d_call: .; j_call: TRBJ2-4; cdr3_nt: TGTGCCAGCAGCTTGCTCACAGCCGAGCTTATAGTTCAGTACTTC; cdr3_aa: CASSLLTAELIVQYF
v_call: TRBV12-3/TRBV12-4; clone_size: few; cdr3_length: 14; d_call: TRBD2; j_call: TRBJ2-7; cdr3_nt: TGTGCCAGCAGTCAGCGGGGGCCTTCCTACGAGCAGTACTTC; cdr3_aa: CASSQRGPSYEQYF
v_call: TRBV12-3/TRBV12-4; clone_size: few; cdr3_length: 13; d_call: .; j_call: TRBJ1-6; cdr3_nt: TGTGCCAGTGGGGTCGCCTATAATTCACCCCTCCACTTT; cdr3_aa: CASGVAYNSPLHF
v_call: TRBV4-1; clone_size: many; cdr3_length: 15; d_call: .; j_call: TRBJ2-7; cdr3_nt: TGCGCCAGCAGCCAAGGCCCGGGACCCACCTACGAGCAGTACTTC; cdr3_aa: CASSQGPGPTYEQYF